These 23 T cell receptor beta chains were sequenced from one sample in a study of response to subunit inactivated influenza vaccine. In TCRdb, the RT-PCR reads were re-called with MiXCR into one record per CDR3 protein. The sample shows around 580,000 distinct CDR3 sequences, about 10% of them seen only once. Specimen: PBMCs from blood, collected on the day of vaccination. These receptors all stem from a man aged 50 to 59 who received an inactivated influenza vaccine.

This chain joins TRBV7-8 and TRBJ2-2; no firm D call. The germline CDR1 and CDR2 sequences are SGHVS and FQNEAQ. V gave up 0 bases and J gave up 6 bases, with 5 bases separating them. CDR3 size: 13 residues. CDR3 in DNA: TGTGCCAGCAGCTTAGCCCCGGCCGGGGAGCTGTTTTTT. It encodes CASSLAPAGELFF.

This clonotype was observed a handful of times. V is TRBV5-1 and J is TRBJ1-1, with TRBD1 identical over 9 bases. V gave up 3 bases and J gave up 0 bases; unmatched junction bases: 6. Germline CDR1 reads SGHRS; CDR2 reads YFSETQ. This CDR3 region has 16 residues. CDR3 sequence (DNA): TGCGCCAGCAGCTATCGACAGGGGGTTATGAACACTGAAGCTTTCTTT. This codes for CASSYRQGVMNTEAFF. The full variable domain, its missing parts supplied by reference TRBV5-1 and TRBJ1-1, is KAGVTQTPRYLIKTRGQQVTLSCSPISGHRSVSWYQQTPGQGLQFLFEYFSETQRNKGNFPGRFSGRQFSNSRSEMNVSTLELGDSALYLCASSYRQGVMNTEAFFGQGTRLTVV.

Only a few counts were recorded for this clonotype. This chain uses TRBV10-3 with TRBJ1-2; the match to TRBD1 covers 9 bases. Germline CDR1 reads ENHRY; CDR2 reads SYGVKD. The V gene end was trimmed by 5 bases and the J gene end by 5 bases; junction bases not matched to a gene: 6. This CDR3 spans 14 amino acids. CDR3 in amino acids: CAISTGTGSYGYTF. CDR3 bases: TGTGCCATCAGTACCGGGACAGGGAGTTATGGCTACACCTTC.

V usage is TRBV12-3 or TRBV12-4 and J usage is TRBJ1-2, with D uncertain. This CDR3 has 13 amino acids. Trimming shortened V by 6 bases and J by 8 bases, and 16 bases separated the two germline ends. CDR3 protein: CASSPAGGRGYTF. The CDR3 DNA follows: TGTGCCAGCAGCCCTGCAGGCGGAAGAGGCTACACCTTC.

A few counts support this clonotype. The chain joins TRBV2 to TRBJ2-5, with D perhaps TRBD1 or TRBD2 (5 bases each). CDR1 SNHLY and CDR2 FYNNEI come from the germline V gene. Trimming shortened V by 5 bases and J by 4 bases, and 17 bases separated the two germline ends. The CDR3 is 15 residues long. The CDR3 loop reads CASSYTGARGETQYF. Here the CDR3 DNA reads TGTGCCAGCAGTTATACCGGGGCCCGGGGAGAGACCCAGTACTTC.

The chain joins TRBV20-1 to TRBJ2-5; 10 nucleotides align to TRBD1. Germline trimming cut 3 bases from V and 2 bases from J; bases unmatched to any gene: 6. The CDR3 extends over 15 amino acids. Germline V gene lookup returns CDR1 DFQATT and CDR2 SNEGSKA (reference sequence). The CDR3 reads CSAREPGQGQETQYF. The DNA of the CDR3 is TGCAGTGCTAGGGAGCCGGGACAGGGGCAAGAGACCCAGTACTTC.

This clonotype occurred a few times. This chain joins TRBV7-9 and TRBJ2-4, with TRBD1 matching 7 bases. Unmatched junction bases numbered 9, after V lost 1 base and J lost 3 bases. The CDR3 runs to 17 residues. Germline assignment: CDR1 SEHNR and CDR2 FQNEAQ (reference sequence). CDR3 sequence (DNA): TGTGCCAGCAGCTTAGGGTACAGGGGCGAAGTCAAAAACATTCAGTACTTC. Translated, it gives CASSLGYRGEVKNIQYF.

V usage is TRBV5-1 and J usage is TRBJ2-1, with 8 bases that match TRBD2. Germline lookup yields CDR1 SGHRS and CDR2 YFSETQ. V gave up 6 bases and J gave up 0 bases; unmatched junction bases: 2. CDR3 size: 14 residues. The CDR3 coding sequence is TGCGCCAGCAAGGCGGGAGGCTCCTACAATGAGCAGTTCTTC. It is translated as CASKAGGSYNEQFF.

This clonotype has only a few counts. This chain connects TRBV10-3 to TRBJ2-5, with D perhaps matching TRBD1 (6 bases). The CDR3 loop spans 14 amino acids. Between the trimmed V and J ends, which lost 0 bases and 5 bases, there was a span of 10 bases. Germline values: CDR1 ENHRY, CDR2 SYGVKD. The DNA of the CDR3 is TGTGCCATCAGTGAGTCGGAAGGGGGTGAGACCCAGTACTTC. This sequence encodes CAISESEGGETQYF.

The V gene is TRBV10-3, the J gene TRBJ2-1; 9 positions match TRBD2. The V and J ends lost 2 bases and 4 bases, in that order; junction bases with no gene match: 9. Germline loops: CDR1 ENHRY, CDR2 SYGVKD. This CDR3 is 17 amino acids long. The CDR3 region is CAISEPQPSGGYNEQFF. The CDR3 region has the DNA TGTGCCATCAGTGAGCCCCAACCCAGCGGGGGGTACAATGAGCAGTTCTTC.

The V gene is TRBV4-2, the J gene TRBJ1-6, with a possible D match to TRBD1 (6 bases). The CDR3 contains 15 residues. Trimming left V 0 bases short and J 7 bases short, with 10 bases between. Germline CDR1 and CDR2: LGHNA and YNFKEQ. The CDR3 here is CASSQDGGRNSPLHF. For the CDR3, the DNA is TGTGCCAGCAGCCAAGATGGGGGGCGAAATTCACCCCTCCACTTT.

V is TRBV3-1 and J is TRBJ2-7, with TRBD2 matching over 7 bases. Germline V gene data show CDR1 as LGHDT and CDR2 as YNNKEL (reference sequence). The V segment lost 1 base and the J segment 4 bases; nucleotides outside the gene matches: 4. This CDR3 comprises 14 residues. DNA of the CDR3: TGTGCCAGCAGCCAAGGCGGGAGTCGGTACGAGCAGTACTTC. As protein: CASSQGGSRYEQYF.

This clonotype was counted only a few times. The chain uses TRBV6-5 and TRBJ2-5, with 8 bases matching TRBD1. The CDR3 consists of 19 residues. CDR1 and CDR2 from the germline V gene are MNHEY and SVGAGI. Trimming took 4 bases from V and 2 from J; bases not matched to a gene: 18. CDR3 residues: CASSSHWLTGTGEQETQYF. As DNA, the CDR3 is TGTGCCAGCAGTTCACACTGGCTGACCGGGACAGGAGAACAAGAGACCCAGTACTTC.

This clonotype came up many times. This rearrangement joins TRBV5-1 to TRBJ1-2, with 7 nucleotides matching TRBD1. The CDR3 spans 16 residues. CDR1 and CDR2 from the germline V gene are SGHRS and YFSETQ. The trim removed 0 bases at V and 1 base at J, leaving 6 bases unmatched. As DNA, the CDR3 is TGCGCCAGCAGCTTGGGATCGGGACAGAATAACTATGGCTACACCTTC. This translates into CASSLGSGQNNYGYTF.

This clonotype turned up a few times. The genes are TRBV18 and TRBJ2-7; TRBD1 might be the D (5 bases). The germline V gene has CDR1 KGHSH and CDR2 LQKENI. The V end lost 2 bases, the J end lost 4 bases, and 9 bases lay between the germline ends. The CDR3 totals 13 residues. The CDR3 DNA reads TGTGCCAGCTCACCAGGGGCAGGGTACGAGCAGTACTTC. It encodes CASSPGAGYEQYF.

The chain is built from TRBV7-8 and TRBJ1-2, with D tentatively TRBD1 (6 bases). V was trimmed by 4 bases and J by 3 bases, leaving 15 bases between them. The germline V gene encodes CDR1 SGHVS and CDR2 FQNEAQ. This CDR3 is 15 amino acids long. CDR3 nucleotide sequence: TGTGCCAGCAGCTCTCGAGGGGGGGCTGACTATGGCTACACCTTC. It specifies CASSSRGGADYGYTF.

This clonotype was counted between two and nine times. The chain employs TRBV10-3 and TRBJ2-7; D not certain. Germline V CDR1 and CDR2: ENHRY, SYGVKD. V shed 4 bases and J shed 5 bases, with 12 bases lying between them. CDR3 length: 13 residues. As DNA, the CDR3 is TGTGCCATCAGTGCTACTACCTATGACGAGCAGTACTTC. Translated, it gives CAISATTYDEQYF.

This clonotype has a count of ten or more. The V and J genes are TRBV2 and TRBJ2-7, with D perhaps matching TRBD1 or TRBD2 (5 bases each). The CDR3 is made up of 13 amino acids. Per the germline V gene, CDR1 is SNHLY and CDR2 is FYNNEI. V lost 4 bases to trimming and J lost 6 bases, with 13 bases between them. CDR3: CASSVSRDGEQYF. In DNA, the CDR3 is TGTGCCAGCAGTGTGTCCCGGGACGGCGAGCAGTACTTC.

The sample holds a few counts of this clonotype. The CDR3: CASSWGTKRADTQYF. CDR3 coding DNA: TGTGCCAGCAGTTGGGGGACTAAACGAGCAGATACGCAGTATTTT. V gene TRBV6-2 or TRBV6-3 combines with J gene TRBJ2-3, with TRBD2 identical over 7 bases. Germline values: CDR1 MNHEY, CDR2 SVGEGT. The CDR3 loop spans 15 amino acids. After removal of 4 bases from V and 4 bases from J, the junction contained 8 bases not matched to a gene.

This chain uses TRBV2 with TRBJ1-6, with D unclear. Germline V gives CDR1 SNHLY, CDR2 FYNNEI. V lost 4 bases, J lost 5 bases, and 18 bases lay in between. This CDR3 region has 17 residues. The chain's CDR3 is CASSVLRPGLDNSPLHF. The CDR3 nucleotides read TGTGCCAGCAGTGTCCTTAGACCGGGCCTAGATAATTCACCCCTCCACTTT.

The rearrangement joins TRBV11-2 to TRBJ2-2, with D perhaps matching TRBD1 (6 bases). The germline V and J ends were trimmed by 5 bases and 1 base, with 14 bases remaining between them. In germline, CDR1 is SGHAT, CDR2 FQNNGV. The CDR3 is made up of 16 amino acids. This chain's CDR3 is CASSIGWGLNTGELFF. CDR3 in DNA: TGTGCCAGCAGCATCGGTTGGGGGCTGAACACCGGGGAGCTGTTTTTT. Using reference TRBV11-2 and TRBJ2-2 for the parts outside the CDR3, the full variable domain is EAGVAQSPRYKIIEKRQSVAFWCNPISGHATLYWYQQILGQGPKLLIQFQNNGVVDDSQLPKDRFSAERLKGVDSTLKIQPAKLEDSAVYLCASSIGWGLNTGELFFGEGSRLTVL.

The chain's CDR3 is CASTPLGVTTEAFF. DNA for the CDR3: TGTGCCAGCACCCCCTTGGGGGTGACGACTGAAGCTTTCTTT. V and J are TRBV12-3 or TRBV12-4 and TRBJ1-1; D is perhaps TRBD1 (5 bases). V gave up 7 bases and J gave up 5 bases, with 17 bases separating them. CDR3 length: 14 residues.

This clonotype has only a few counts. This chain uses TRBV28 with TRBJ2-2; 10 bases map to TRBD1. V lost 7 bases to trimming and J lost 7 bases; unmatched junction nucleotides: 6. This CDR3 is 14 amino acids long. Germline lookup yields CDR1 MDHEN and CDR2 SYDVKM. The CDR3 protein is CASNTGTGDGELFF. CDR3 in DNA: TGTGCCAGCAATACCGGGACAGGGGACGGGGAGCTGTTTTTT.